This T cell receptor beta chain came from a study of blood T cell repertoires in COVID-19. Study information: Samples of COVID-19 (acute and convalescent) were obtained from the United States, Italy and Spain.

V was clipped by 2 bases and J by 5 bases, with 10 bases between them. The CDR3 is 14 residues long. Germline V lookup: CDR1 WSHSY, CDR2 SAAADI. This clone was observed a single time. In the authors' workflow: Reference gene primer amplification gave estimated nucleated cell counts. Some clones are missing from TCRdb's copy, which holds only in-frame ones; the method was immunoSEQ multiplex PCR. V, J and clone size are taken as reported in that table, and D and trimming were inferred from the DNA itself. This table has approximately 120,000 clones, approximately 80% appearing once. The chain links TRBV10-2 to TRBJ1-5, with a possible D match to TRBD1 (6 bases). The clonotype was recovered from a woman of 80 years or more with active or convalescent COVID-19. Input material: peripheral blood. CDR3: CASSEVGADQPQHF. The CDR3 DNA follows: TGCGCCAGCAGTGAGGTGGGGGCCGATCAGCCCCAGCATTTT.